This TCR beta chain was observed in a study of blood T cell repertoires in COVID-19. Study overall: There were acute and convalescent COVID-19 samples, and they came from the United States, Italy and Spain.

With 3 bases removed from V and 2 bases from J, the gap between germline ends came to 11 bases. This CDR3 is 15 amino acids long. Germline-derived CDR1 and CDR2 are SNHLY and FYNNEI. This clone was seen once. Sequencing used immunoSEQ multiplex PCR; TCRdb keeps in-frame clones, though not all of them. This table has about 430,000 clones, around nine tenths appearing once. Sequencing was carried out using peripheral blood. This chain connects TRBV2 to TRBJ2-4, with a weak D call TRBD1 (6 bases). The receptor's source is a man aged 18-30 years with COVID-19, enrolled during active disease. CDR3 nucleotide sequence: TGTGCCAGCAGTGATTTGGGGACACCCAAAAACATTCAGTACTTC. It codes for CASSDLGTPKNIQYF.